This TCR beta chain emerged from a study of blood T cell dynamics during melanoma immunotherapy. Time point specified: week 3, after first cycle of checkpoint inhibitor. Apart from a couple of fast progressors, RECIST 1.1 response was judged 12 weeks post-infusion. Germline V CDR1 and CDR2: MGHRA, YSYEKL. CDR3 length: 13 residues. Trimming stripped 0 bases from V and 12 bases from J, with 12 bases between. A fixed DNA input of roughly 0.35 ug was used per bulk PBMC sample. Libraries were prepared by immunoSEQ multiplex PCR; TCRdb keeps only in-frame clonotypes and omits some of them. The sample holds several thousand clones, approximately 91% seen once.

The starting material was blood, obtained from a patient treated with checkpoint blockade. This chain links TRBV4-1 with TRBJ2-1; no firm D call. The receptor's source is a human donor with melanoma. The chain's CDR3 is CASSQEEARVQFF. CDR3 DNA sequence: TGCGCCAGCAGCCAAGAAGAGGCTAGGGTGCAGTTCTTC.